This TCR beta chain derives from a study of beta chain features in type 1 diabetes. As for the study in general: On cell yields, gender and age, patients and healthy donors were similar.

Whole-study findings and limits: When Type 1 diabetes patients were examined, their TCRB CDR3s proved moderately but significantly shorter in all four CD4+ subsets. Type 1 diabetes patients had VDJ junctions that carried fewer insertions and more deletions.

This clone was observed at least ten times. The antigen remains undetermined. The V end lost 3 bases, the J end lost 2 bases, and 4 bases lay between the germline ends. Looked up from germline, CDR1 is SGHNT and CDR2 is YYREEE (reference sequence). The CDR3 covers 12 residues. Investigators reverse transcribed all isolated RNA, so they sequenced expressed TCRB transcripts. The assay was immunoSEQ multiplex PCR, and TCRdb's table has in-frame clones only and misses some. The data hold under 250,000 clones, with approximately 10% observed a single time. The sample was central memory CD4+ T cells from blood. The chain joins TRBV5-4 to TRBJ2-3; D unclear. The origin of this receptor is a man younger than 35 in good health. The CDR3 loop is CASSSDTDTQYF. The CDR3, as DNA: TGTGCCAGCAGCTCGGACACAGATACGCAGTATTTT.